The rows below give T cell receptor beta chains drawn from one sample of a study of blood T cell repertoires in COVID-19. The data were produced by immunoSEQ multiplex PCR, yet TCRdb's version contains in-frame clones alone and is incomplete. The top ten hold approximately 6% of the sample, which has tens of thousands of clones, about 84% seen once. The sequencing sample was made of peripheral blood. All receptors come from an older woman with acute or convalescent COVID-19. CDR3s include the opening cysteine and the closing phenylalanine or tryptophan. Fields, in order: D gene, J gene, V gene, clone size, CDR3 DNA, CDR3 protein. The D gene is left open where the match is weak. A clone size is listed for some rows: how often the clone was seen (once, few, many), or a class if it is expanded.

TRBD1,TRBJ1-2,TRBV27,.,TGTGCCAGCAGTCTAACCTACAGGGGTGCTAACTATGGCTACACCTTC,CASSLTYRGANYGYTF
TRBD1,TRBJ2-7,TRBV5-1,.,TGCGCCAGCAGCTCCGGGACAGGGGTATACGAGCAGTACTTC,CASSSGTGVYEQYF
TRBD1,TRBJ1-1,TRBV18,.,TGTGCCAGCTCACAAAGGGACAGGGTGGGCACTGAAGCTTTCTTT,CASSQRDRVGTEAFF
.,TRBJ1-5,TRBV11-2,.,TGTGCCAGCAGCTTAGCAGGGGCCGAGACACAGCCCCAGCATTTT,CASSLAGAETQPQHF
TRBD1,TRBJ1-1,TRBV19,once,TGTGCCAGTGGCCCCAGGGGGCGAGGGACTGAAGCTTTCTTT,CASGPRGRGTEAFF
.,TRBJ2-3,TRBV5-4,medium-sized,TGTGCCAGCAGCTTGGACCGCGGGATGACAGATACGCAGTATTTT,CASSLDRGMTDTQYF
.,TRBJ1-5,TRBV19,.,TGTGCCAGTAGTATTGGCAGGGCTAGCAATCAGCCCCAGCATTTT,CASSIGRASNQPQHF
.,TRBJ1-2,TRBV3-1/TRBV3-2,once,TGTGCCAGCAGCTACCCATCGGGGGGGGTTGAAGGCTACACCTTC,CASSYPSGGVEGYTF
.,TRBJ2-7,TRBV19,.,TGTGCCAGTAGTACGGGTGGAGATCACTACGAGCAGTACTTC,CASSTGGDHYEQYF
.,TRBJ2-3,TRBV6-5,.,TGTGCCAGCAGTTACTCCCGGGGAGTCACAGATACGCAGTATTTT,CASSYSRGVTDTQYF
TRBD2,TRBJ2-1,TRBV7-2,.,TGTGCCAGCAGCTTATCTCATCGGGAGGGCCAGGGTGAGCAGTTCTTC,CASSLSHREGQGEQFF
.,TRBJ2-7,TRBV6-5,few,TGTGCCAGCAGTACCAGTATAAACTACGAGCAGTACTTC,CASSTSINYEQYF
.,TRBJ2-5,TRBV6-5,.,TGTGCCAGCAGACCCACAGGGCTAGAGACCCAGTACTTC,CASRPTGLETQYF
TRBD2,TRBJ2-2,TRBV30,.,TGTGCCTGGAGTCCCACGGGACTAGCGGGAATAAACACCGGGGAGCTGTTTTTT,CAWSPTGLAGINTGELFF
.,TRBJ2-7,TRBV19,.,TGTGCCAGTAGTACAGGGCGTGGGGACGAGCAGTACTTC,CASSTGRGDEQYF
.,TRBJ1-6,TRBV7-9,.,TGTGCCAGCAGCTTACGCGGGGCAGAGAATTCACCCCTCCACTTT,CASSLRGAENSPLHF
.,TRBJ1-2,TRBV29-1,.,TGCAGCGTTTTGGCAGGGTCTGGCTATGGCTACACCTTC,CSVLAGSGYGYTF
.,TRBJ1-2,TRBV27,.,TGTGCCAGCAGTTATAGTGGTGAAACTGGCTACACCTTC,CASSYSGETGYTF
TRBD2,TRBJ2-3,TRBV2,.,TGTGCCAGCAGTGCGACTAGCGGGAGCGCAGATACGCAGTATTTT,CASSATSGSADTQYF
.,TRBJ2-5,TRBV7-3,.,TGTGCCAGCAGCTCGAGTATCCAAGAGACCCAGTACTTC,CASSSSIQETQYF
TRBD1,TRBJ1-5,TRBV5-5,.,TGTGCCAGCAGCCATGACAGGGCCCAGCCCCAGCATTTT,CASSHDRAQPQHF
.,TRBJ1-1,TRBV19,.,TGTGCCAGTAGTATGGGGCAGGGTAACACTGAAGCTTTCTTT,CASSMGQGNTEAFF
.,TRBJ2-1,TRBV29-1,few,TGCAGCGTTGAAGAGGGGATCTTGACTAGTCATGAGCAGTTCTTC,CSVEEGILTSHEQFF
.,TRBJ1-5,TRBV3-1/TRBV3-2,.,TGTGCCAGCAGCCAAAGCATTCGGGGACAGCCCCAGCATTTT,CASSQSIRGQPQHF
TRBD1,TRBJ1-2,TRBV5-1,.,TGCGCCAGCAGCTTCGGAGGGGGCAACTATGGCTACACCTTC,CASSFGGGNYGYTF
.,TRBJ1-2,TRBV28,.,TGTGCCAGCAGTCCGGCTAACTATGGCTACACCTTC,CASSPANYGYTF
.,TRBJ1-2,TRBV28,.,TGTGCCAGCAGTTTCTCTACAGGCTGGGGCTACACCTTC,CASSFSTGWGYTF
TRBD1,TRBJ1-2,TRBV30,few,TGTGCCTGGAGGTGGACAGGGGGTTATGGCTACACCTTC,CAWRWTGGYGYTF
.,TRBJ1-6,TRBV5-1,.,TGCGCCAGCAGTACGGGACTGATAAATTCACCCCTCCACTTT,CASSTGLINSPLHF
TRBD1,TRBJ2-1,TRBV11-3,once,TGTGCCAGCAGCTTAGGTTTCCAGGGGGCTACCTACAATGAGCAGTTCTTC,CASSLGFQGATYNEQFF
.,TRBJ2-5,TRBV6-5,.,TGTGCCAGCAGTTACGTGGGGGGGACCCAGTACTTC,CASSYVGGTQYF
.,TRBJ2-1,TRBV3-1/TRBV3-2,.,TGTGCCAGCAGCTATCTGGGGGCCGGAAATGAGCAGTTCTTC,CASSYLGAGNEQFF
.,TRBJ2-2,TRBV7-9,once,TGTGCCAGCAGTTCAGAGGGACTTTACACCGGGGAGCTGTTTTTT,CASSSEGLYTGELFF
.,TRBJ1-6,TRBV29-1,.,TGCAGCGTTGAAGAGGGGCCAGGGCCTAATTCACCCCTCCACTTT,CSVEEGPGPNSPLHF
.,TRBJ1-1,TRBV9,.,TGTGCCAGCAGCGTAGCTCAGTGGAACACTGAAGCTTTCTTT,CASSVAQWNTEAFF
TRBD2,TRBJ2-1,TRBV5-4,.,TGTGCCAGCAGCTTGGTCCGGACTAGCGGGGGGTCCAATGAGCAGTTCTTC,CASSLVRTSGGSNEQFF
TRBD1,TRBJ2-7,TRBV18,.,TGTGCCAGCTCACCACAGGGGGCGGTGGACTACGAGCAGTACTTC,CASSPQGAVDYEQYF
.,TRBJ1-1,TRBV7-3,.,TGTGCCAGCAGTCCGACTCTGAACACTGAAGCTTTCTTT,CASSPTLNTEAFF